Reported below is one T cell receptor beta chain. It has no known antigen specificity. Base qualities were left out, and no much larger clone turns up one base away. This record comes from a study of blood T cell repertoires in COVID-19 (dated by TCRdb to about 2020). With respect to the entire study: The collaborator samples originated in the United States, Italy and Spain and spanned the acute and convalescent phases of COVID-19. Deeply sampled blood TCRbeta repertoires from subjects exposed to, actively infected with, or recovered from COVID-19 were included in the dataset. The repertoires were made available in a free public database intended to serve as a resource for research on the immune response to SARS-CoV-2. The material from the prospective study consisted of cDNA or gDNA derived from T cells, B-cell-depleted T cells, or PBMCs. Where HLA class I and class II types were available, the types were taken from metadata supplied by the sample provider, not from assay-based typing. Samples came from the ongoing ImmuneRACE study (first 160 participants) plus 1,254 subjects from 6 global collaborators. Nearly every sample came with metadata listing a de-identified subject ID, COVID-19 status, age in years and sex.

TCRbeta CDR3 regions were amplified from genomic DNA by means of the immunoSEQ Assay, a bias-controlled multiplex PCR. Under the source paper's analysis protocol: The number of nucleated cells in each sample was estimated by amplification of reference gene primers within the assay. To quantify the absolute abundance of each unique TCRbeta CDR3 rearrangement, sequence reads were collapsed and filtered. Productive Simpson clonality was computed per sample as the square root of Simpson's diversity index over productive rearrangements. Not all clones reach the TCRdb copy of this immuneACCESS table, which keeps in-frame sequences only. Checked studies attribute under half of the gap to unresolved V genes and leave the rest unexplained. V and J calls and clone size are those listed in that table; D and trimming were worked out from the DNA. Counted in this sample were tens of thousands of clones; 77% of them appeared once. Of the sample, around 43% falls within the top ten clones.

The collaborating institutions used their own protocols to collect whole blood in K2EDTA tubes. For TCRbeta analysis, collaborators shipped samples in one of three forms: frozen whole blood, isolated PBMCs, or DNA extracted from either of those sample types. Including the terminal cysteine and phenylalanine, the CDR3 comprises 14 residues. The retained sequence is limited to the CDR3, 42 bases, with the frame set at the first base. Cut back by 5 bases and 2 bases, the V and J ends lie 10 bases apart. CDR1 and CDR2, per the germline V gene, are MNHEY and SVGAGI. What the authors observed across the whole study: The quantity of clinical and demographic metadata differed by source and by participant and was supplied without curation.

The specimen was peripheral blood. This TCR was recovered from a man between 65 and 85 years old with active or convalescent COVID-19. This chain is built from TRBV6-5 and TRBJ2-1, and TRBD1 may be the D gene, going by 6 matching bases. CDR3 region: CASSIRGTYNEQFF. The nucleotide sequence reads as follows: TGTGCCAGCAGTATCAGGGGTACCTACAATGAGCAGTTCTTC.